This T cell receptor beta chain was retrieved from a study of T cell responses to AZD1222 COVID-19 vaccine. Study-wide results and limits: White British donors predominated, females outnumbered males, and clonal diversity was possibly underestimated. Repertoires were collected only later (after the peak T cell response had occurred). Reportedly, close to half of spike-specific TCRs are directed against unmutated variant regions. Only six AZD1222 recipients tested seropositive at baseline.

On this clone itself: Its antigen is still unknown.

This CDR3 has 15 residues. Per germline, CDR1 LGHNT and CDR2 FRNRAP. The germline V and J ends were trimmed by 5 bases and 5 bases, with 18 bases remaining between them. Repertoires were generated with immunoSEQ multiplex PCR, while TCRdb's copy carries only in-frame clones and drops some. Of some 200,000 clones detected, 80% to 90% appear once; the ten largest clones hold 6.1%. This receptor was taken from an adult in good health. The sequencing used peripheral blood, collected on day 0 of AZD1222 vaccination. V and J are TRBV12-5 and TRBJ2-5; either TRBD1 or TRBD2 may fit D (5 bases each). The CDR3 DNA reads TGTGCTAGTGGTCTCGGGACCAACTTACAGGAGACCCAGTACTTC. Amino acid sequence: CASGLGTNLQETQYF.